These 24 T cell receptor beta chains originate from one sample sequenced in a study of blood T cell repertoires in COVID-19. Repertoires were generated with immunoSEQ multiplex PCR, while TCRdb's copy carries only in-frame clones and drops some. The data contain fewer than 250,000 clones, 82% of them seen just once; the ten biggest clones take up about 2%. Sequenced: peripheral blood. These receptors all come from a woman aged 80 or older with acute or convalescent COVID-19.

The rearrangement joins TRBV5-4 to TRBJ2-5; 12 nucleotides line up with TRBD2. The CDR3 length is 17 residues. After removal of 1 base from V and 3 bases from J, the junction contained 7 bases not matched to a gene. Germline values: CDR1 SGHNT, CDR2 YYREEE (reference sequence). CDR3 coding DNA: TGTGCCAGCAGCTTGACACTAGCGGGAGGAGGGGAAGAGACCCAGTACTTC. Amino acid sequence: CASSLTLAGGGEETQYF.

The rearrangement joins TRBV4-1 to TRBJ2-2, with D hard to call. Germline values: CDR1 MGHRA, CDR2 YSYEKL. CDR3 length: 15 residues. Trimming removed 1 base at V and 4 bases at J, with 10 bases between. CDR3 amino acids: CASSQGRHATGELFF. As DNA, the CDR3 is TGCGCCAGCAGCCAAGGCAGGCACGCCACCGGGGAGCTGTTTTTT.

The chain recombines TRBV6-5 with TRBJ2-7, with 10 bases aligning to TRBD1. The CDR3 is 15 amino acids. Germline V lookup: CDR1 MNHEY, CDR2 SVGAGI. With V trimmed by 7 bases and J by 9 bases, 15 bases remained unmatched. The DNA for the CDR3 is TGTGCCAGCACCCAACCGGGACAGGGGAAACTTGGGCAGTACTTC. Protein product: CASTQPGQGKLGQYF.

This clone was recorded only once. The chain is built from TRBV19 and TRBJ2-2, with TRBD1 identical over 7 bases. The germline gives CDR1 LNHDA, CDR2 SQIVND (reference sequence). V shed 6 bases and J 0 bases; nucleotides not matched to a gene: 4. The CDR3 has 15 amino acids. Here the CDR3 reads CASRWTGANTGELFF. CDR3 in DNA: TGTGCCAGTAGGTGGACAGGAGCGAACACCGGGGAGCTGTTTTTT.

V gene TRBV10-2 combines with J gene TRBJ1-2; TRBD1 agrees at 9 bases. Per germline, CDR1 WSHSY and CDR2 SAAADI. CDR3 length: 15 residues. V was pared by 5 bases and J by 5 bases, with 9 bases of the junction left unmatched. The CDR3 loop reads CASSSGTGNAYGYTF. The CDR3 DNA follows: TGCGCCAGCAGTTCCGGGACAGGGAATGCGTATGGCTACACCTTC.

On this clone itself: The same CDR3 arises from other DNA sequences in this sample as well. The chain combines TRBV3-1 (or the pseudogene TRBV3-2) with TRBJ1-2; D is possibly TRBD1 (5 bases). Trimming removed 1 base from V and 4 bases from J, with 7 bases in between. Germline V gives CDR1 LGHDT, CDR2 YNNKEL (reference sequence). This CDR3 comprises 13 residues. CDR3 loop: CASSQVRGYGYTF. The CDR3 bases are TGTGCCAGCAGCCAAGTTAGGGGCTATGGCTACACCTTC.

The chain is built from TRBV5-1 and TRBJ1-1, with D unclear. CDR1 SGHRS and CDR2 YFSETQ come from the germline V gene. The CDR3 covers 14 residues. Trimming took 3 bases from V and 2 from J, leaving 11 bases between them. CDR3 nucleotide sequence: TGCGCCAGCAGCTCCTTGACGGGAAACACTGAAGCTTTCTTT. Amino acids: CASSSLTGNTEAFF.

The genes are TRBV7-7 and TRBJ2-2; D not resolved. The germline V and J ends were trimmed by 1 base and 6 bases, with 6 bases remaining between them. CDR3 size: 13 residues. Germline V gives CDR1 SSHAT, CDR2 FNYEAQ (reference sequence). The CDR3 spells CASSLVFPGELFF. CDR3 in DNA: TGTGCCAGCAGCTTAGTATTCCCCGGGGAGCTGTTTTTT.

The gene calls are TRBV5-5 and TRBJ2-5; 7 nucleotides match TRBD1. Trimming took 4 bases from V and 5 from J; bases not matched to a gene: 5. Germline CDR1 SGHKS, CDR2 YYEKEE (reference sequence). The CDR3 is made up of 13 amino acids. The CDR3 sequence is CASSPRQGETQYF. As DNA, the CDR3 is TGTGCCAGCAGCCCTCGACAGGGTGAGACCCAGTACTTC.

Concerning this clone: The sample carries other DNA sequences with the same CDR3. The CDR3 DNA follows: TGTGCCAGCTCCGGGACAGCGACTAATGAAAAACTGTTTTTT. This gives the protein CASSGTATNEKLFF. V and J are TRBV18 and TRBJ1-4, with 7 nucleotides matching TRBD1. CDR1 is KGHSH, CDR2 LQKENI, per germline. Trimming took 6 bases from V and 2 from J; bases not matched to a gene: 3. The CDR3 sequence is 14 residues long.

The chain couples TRBV9 to TRBJ2-1, with TRBD2 identical over 9 bases. Germline V CDR1 and CDR2: SGDLS, YYNGEE. CDR3 length equals 15 residues. V shed 0 bases, J shed 8 bases, and the junction held 6 bases outside the gene matches. As DNA, the CDR3 is TGTGCCAGCAGCGTAGGGGTTAGCGGGGGACATGAGCAGTTCTTC. Residues: CASSVGVSGGHEQFF.

V usage is TRBV18 and J usage is TRBJ2-3; 15 bases line up with TRBD2. CDR1 and CDR2 from the germline V gene are KGHSH and LQKENI. This CDR3 is built from 18 residues. V shed 5 bases, J shed 2 bases, and the junction held 8 bases outside the gene matches. The CDR3 is CASSSQGTSGGPTDTQYF. The CDR3 nucleotides are TGTGCCAGCTCATCACAAGGGACTAGCGGGGGGCCCACAGATACGCAGTATTTT. The whole variable domain, filled in from reference TRBV18 and TRBJ2-3, reads NAGVMQNPRHLVRRRGQEARLRCSPMKGHSHVYWYRQLPEEGLKFMVYLQKENIIDESGMPKERFSAEFPKEGPSILRIQQVVRGDSAAYFCASSSQGTSGGPTDTQYFGPGTRLTVL.

The chain uses TRBV19 and TRBJ1-4; D is possibly TRBD1 (5 bases). CDR3 length equals 13 residues. The V gene's germline CDR1 is LNHDA and CDR2 SQIVND (reference sequence). Trimming pared 4 bases from V and 3 bases from J, leaving 6 bases between. In nucleotides, the CDR3 is TGTGCCAGTAGTAGGGGGGCTAATGAAAAACTGTTTTTT. Residues: CASSRGANEKLFF.

This clone was seen just once. J is TRBJ2-5 and V is TRBV11-3, with TRBD2 identical over 7 bases. The CDR3 runs to 18 residues. Germline CDR1 and CDR2: SGHNT and YENEEA. V lost 4 bases to trimming and J lost 1 base; unmatched junction nucleotides: 15. CDR3 coding DNA: TGTGCCAGCAGCTGTCCCCAACCCTTAGCGGGTAGCCAAGAGACCCAGTACTTC. Translated, it gives CASSCPQPLAGSQETQYF.

The V call is TRBV7-9, the J call TRBJ2-3; D possibly corresponds to TRBD1 (6 bases). The CDR3 has 15 residues. With 4 bases removed from V and 0 bases from J, the gap between germline ends came to 11 bases. Germline V gene data show CDR1 as SEHNR and CDR2 as FQNEAQ (reference sequence). CDR3 in amino acids: CASSSVRGSTDTQYF. DNA for the CDR3: TGTGCCAGCAGCTCCGTAAGGGGGAGCACAGATACGCAGTATTTT.

The rearrangement uses TRBV2 and TRBJ1-6; D possibly corresponds to TRBD1 (6 bases). The V end was cut by 7 bases, the J end by 8 bases, with 18 bases between. From germline, CDR1 is SNHLY and CDR2 FYNNEI. This CDR3 spans 15 amino acids. The CDR3 nucleotides read TGTGCCAGCACCAATGGTACAGGGATCTATTCACCCCTCCACTTT. Its translation: CASTNGTGIYSPLHF. The entire variable domain, with the rest obtained from reference TRBV2 and TRBJ1-6, is as follows: EPEVTQTPSHQVTQMGQEVILRCVPISNHLYFYWYRQILGQKVEFLVSFYNNEISEKSEIFDDQFSVERPDGSNFTLKIRSTKLEDSAMYFCASTNGTGIYSPLHFGNGTRLTVT.

Ten or more counts support this clone. The chain carries TRBV19 and TRBJ2-1, with 7 bases fitting TRBD2. CDR1 and CDR2 from the germline V gene are LNHDA and SQIVND (reference sequence). V lost 10 bases, J lost 0 bases, and 6 bases stayed unmatched. The CDR3 totals 14 residues. In nucleotides, the CDR3 is TGTGCCACAGGAGCGGGGAGCTCCTACAATGAGCAGTTCTTC. This encodes CATGAGSSYNEQFF.

The V call is TRBV7-9, the J call TRBJ2-7, with D perhaps matching TRBD1 (5 bases). The CDR3 has 12 amino acids. V was trimmed by 5 bases and J by 4 bases, leaving 9 bases between them. The germline V gene has CDR1 SEHNR and CDR2 FQNEAQ (reference sequence). CDR3 DNA sequence: TGTGCCAGCAGCCGGCAGGGTTACGAGCAGTACTTC. It is translated as CASSRQGYEQYF.

V is TRBV9 and J is TRBJ1-1; no definite D call. Trimming took 0 bases from V and 1 from J, leaving 7 bases between them. Germline assignment: CDR1 SGDLS and CDR2 YYNGEE. The CDR3 totals 14 residues. The CDR3 coding sequence is TGTGCCAGCAGCGTAGGGCCCCCGAACACTGAAGCTTTCTTT. Protein sequence: CASSVGPPNTEAFF. Supplemented by reference TRBV9 and TRBJ1-1, the full variable domain reads DSGVTQTPKHLITATGQRVTLRCSPRSGDLSVYWYQQSLDQGLQFLIQYYNGEERAKGNILERFSAQQFPDLHSELNLSSLELGDSALYFCASSVGPPNTEAFFGQGTRLTVV.

The genes are TRBV4-1 and TRBJ2-4; a weak D match, TRBD2 (6 bases). In germline, CDR1 is MGHRA, CDR2 YSYEKL. V was pared by 0 bases and J by 9 bases, with 12 bases between. The length of the CDR3 is 14 residues. The CDR3 protein is CASSQDGGKGIQYF. Here the CDR3 DNA reads TGCGCCAGCAGCCAAGATGGGGGGAAGGGCATTCAGTACTTC.

V gene TRBV5-6 combines with J gene TRBJ2-2; TRBD2 is a possible D gene (5 bases). The germline CDR1 and CDR2 sequences are SGHDT and YYEEEE. Trimming took 1 base from V and 5 from J, leaving 15 bases between them. The CDR3 runs to 16 residues. The CDR3: CASSLIGVRLTGELFF. The DNA of the CDR3 is TGTGCCAGCAGCTTGATCGGGGTCCGGTTAACCGGGGAGCTGTTTTTT.

This clone was picked up a small number of times. The chain has TRBV3-1 (or the pseudogene TRBV3-2) and TRBJ2-1; 10 bases agree with TRBD2. CDR1 is LGHDT, CDR2 YNNKEL, per germline (reference sequence). V lost 0 bases, J lost 10 bases, and 9 bases stayed unmatched. The CDR3 has 16 amino acids. CDR3 loop: CASSQEGSGREGEQFF. The CDR3 coding sequence is TGTGCCAGCAGCCAAGAAGGGAGCGGGAGGGAGGGGGAGCAGTTCTTC.

The DNA for the CDR3 is TGTGCCAGCAGCCGGGGTGGGGTCAACACTGAAGCTTTCTTT. It specifies CASSRGGVNTEAFF. The rearrangement links TRBV7-3 to TRBJ1-1; D not resolved. The length of the CDR3 is 14 residues. The V end lost 5 bases, the J end lost 2 bases, and 12 bases lay between the germline ends. The germline gives CDR1 SGHTA, CDR2 FQGTGA.

This chain links TRBV5-1 with TRBJ2-5, with a tentative D call TRBD1 (5 bases). Germline CDR1 reads SGHRS; CDR2 reads YFSETQ. This CDR3 spans 14 amino acids. V dropped 4 bases and J dropped 4 bases, with 14 bases sitting between them. The CDR3 sequence: CASSRDMGRETQYF. CDR3 nucleotides: TGCGCCAGCAGCCGTGACATGGGGCGAGAGACCCAGTACTTC. Looking up the rest from reference TRBV5-1 and TRBJ2-5 gives the full variable domain: KAGVTQTPRYLIKTRGQQVTLSCSPISGHRSVSWYQQTPGQGLQFLFEYFSETQRNKGNFPGRFSGRQFSNSRSEMNVSTLELGDSALYLCASSRDMGRETQYFGPGTRLLVL.